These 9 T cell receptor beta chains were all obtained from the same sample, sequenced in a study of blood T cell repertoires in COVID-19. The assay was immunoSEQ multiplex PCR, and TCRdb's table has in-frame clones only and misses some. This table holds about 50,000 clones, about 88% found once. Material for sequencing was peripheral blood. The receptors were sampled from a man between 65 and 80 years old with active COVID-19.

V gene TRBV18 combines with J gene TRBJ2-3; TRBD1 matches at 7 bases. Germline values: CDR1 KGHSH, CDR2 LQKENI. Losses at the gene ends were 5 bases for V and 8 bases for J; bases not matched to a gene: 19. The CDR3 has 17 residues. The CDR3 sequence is CASSATGLSSFKGTQYF. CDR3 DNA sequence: TGTGCCAGCTCAGCGACAGGGCTCAGTTCGTTTAAGGGTACGCAGTATTTT.

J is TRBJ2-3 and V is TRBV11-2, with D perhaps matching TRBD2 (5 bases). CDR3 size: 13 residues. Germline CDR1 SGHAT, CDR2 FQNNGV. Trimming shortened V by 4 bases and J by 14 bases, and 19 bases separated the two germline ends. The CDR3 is CASSYGGRALGYF. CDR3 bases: TGTGCCAGCAGCTATGGAGGCCGGGCCCTCGGGTATTTT.

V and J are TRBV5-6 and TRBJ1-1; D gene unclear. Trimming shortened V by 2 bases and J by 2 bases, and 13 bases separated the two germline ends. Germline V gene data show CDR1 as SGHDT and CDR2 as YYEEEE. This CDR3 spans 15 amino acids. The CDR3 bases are TGTGCCAGCAGCTTCGGTTTGAATAGAAACACTGAAGCTTTCTTT. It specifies CASSFGLNRNTEAFF.

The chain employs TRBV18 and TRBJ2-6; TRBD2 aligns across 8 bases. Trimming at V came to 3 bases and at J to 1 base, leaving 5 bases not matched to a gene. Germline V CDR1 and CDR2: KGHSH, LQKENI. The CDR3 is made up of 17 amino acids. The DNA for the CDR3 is TGTGCCAGCTCACCGGGACTAGTCCGGTCTGGGGCCAACGTCCTGACTTTC. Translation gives CASSPGLVRSGANVLTF.

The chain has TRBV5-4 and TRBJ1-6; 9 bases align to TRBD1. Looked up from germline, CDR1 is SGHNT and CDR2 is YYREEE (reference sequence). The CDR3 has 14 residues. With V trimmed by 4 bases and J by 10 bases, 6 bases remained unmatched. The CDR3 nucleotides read TGTGCCAGCAGCGGGACAGGGTGGGACTCACCCCTCCACTTT. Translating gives CASSGTGWDSPLHF.

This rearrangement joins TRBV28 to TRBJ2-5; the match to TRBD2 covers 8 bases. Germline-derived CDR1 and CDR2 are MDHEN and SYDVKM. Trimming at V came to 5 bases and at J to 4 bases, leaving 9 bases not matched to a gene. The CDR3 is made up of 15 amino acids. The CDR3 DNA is TGTGCCAGCAGTCCAGGAGCGGGAGCTGGAGAGACCCAGTACTTC. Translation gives CASSPGAGAGETQYF.

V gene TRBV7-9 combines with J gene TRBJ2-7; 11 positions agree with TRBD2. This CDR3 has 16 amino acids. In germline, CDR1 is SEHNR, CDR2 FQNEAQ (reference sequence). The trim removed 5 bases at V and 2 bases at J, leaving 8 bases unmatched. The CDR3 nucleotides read TGTGCCAGCAGCCCCCGGCTAGCGGGAGGCACCTACGAGCAGTACTTC. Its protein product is CASSPRLAGGTYEQYF.

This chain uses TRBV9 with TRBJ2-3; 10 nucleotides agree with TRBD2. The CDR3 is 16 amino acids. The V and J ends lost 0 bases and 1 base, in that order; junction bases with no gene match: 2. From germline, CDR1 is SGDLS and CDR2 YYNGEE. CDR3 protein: CASSVVLAGGTDTQYF. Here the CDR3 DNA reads TGTGCCAGCAGCGTAGTCCTAGCGGGAGGCACAGATACGCAGTATTTT.

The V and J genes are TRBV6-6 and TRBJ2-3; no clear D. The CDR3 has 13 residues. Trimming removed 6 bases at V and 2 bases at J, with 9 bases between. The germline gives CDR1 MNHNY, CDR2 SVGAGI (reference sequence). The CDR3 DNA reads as TGTGCCAGCAGGAAAGAGCTCACAGATACGCAGTATTTT. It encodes CASRKELTDTQYF.